What follows are 28 T cell receptor beta chains derived from one specimen sequenced in a study of molecular identifiers for immune sequencing clone quantification. MiXCR, run by TCRdb on the PCR reads, gives a single entry per CDR3 protein. In the table there are about 40,000 distinct CDR3 sequences, nearly 25% of which are singletons. The specimen was naive CD8+ T cells from blood, with Jurkat cell RNA spiked in. The subset here: FACS-sorted CD8+CD4-CCR7+CD45RA+ naive T cells. All receptors derive from a human donor in good health. Some libraries in this study had Jurkat cell RNA spiked in.

The table lists this clonotype with many counts. The V call is TRBV2, the J call TRBJ2-3; D remains ambiguous. This CDR3 has 14 residues. Germline V gives CDR1 SNHLY, CDR2 FYNNEI. Trimming shortened V by 0 bases and J by 0 bases, and 4 bases separated the two germline ends. For the CDR3, the DNA is TGTGCCAGCAGTGAAGCGAGAAGCACAGATACGCAGTATTTT. Its translation: CASSEARSTDTQYF.

This clonotype was detected ten times or more. The rearrangement links TRBV29-1 to TRBJ1-1; unclear D gene. Germline CDR1 SQVTM, CDR2 ANQGSEA. Trimming left V 7 bases short and J 6 bases short, with 15 bases between. CDR3 length: 12 residues. The CDR3 nucleotides are TGCAGCGGAGAAAGAGGGTCGGCTGAAGCTTTCTTT. It translates to CSGERGSAEAFF.

Ten or more counts support this clonotype. The gene calls are TRBV24-1 and TRBJ2-7; D is tentatively TRBD1 or TRBD2 (5 bases each). Between the trimmed V and J ends, which lost 7 bases and 7 bases, there was a span of 16 bases. The germline CDR1 and CDR2 sequences are KGHDR and SFDVKD. This CDR3 has 13 amino acids. Here the CDR3 DNA reads TGTGCCACCAGCTCCGGGACCCCTGGGGAGCAGTACTTC. This encodes CATSSGTPGEQYF.

The chain combines TRBV6-2 or TRBV6-3 with TRBJ2-5; no firm D call. The CDR3 covers 17 residues. The ends were cut back, 0 bases at V and 13 bases at J, with 27 bases in the middle. Germline V CDR1 and CDR2: MNHEY, SVGEGT. The CDR3 spells CASSYSTSTAIQEPPYF. In DNA form, the CDR3 reads TGTGCCAGCAGTTACTCGACCTCTACAGCCATCCAAGAGCCCCCGTACTTC.

Comments on this clonotype: A read error may account for a junction end that differs from germline. The chain couples TRBV6-2 or TRBV6-3 to TRBJ1-5, with 8 bases that match TRBD1. Per germline, CDR1 MNHEY and CDR2 SVGEGT. The CDR3 extends over 15 amino acids. The CDR3 sequence is CASSRMTGAYQAQQF. The CDR3 DNA reads as TGTGCCAGCAGTCGTATGACAGGGGCTTATCAGGCCCAGCAGTTT.

This clonotype has ten or more counts. This chain joins TRBV19 and TRBJ2-3; no firm D call. Germline V lookup: CDR1 LNHDA, CDR2 SQIVND (reference sequence). Between the trimmed V and J ends, which lost 1 base and 4 bases, there was a span of 6 bases. The length of the CDR3 is 13 residues. CDR3 coding DNA: TGTGCCAGTAGTATAGGGGGTGCAGATACGCAGTATTTT. Encoded protein: CASSIGGADTQYF.

The V call is TRBV9, the J call TRBJ2-7; D unclear. Per the germline V gene, CDR1 is SGDLS and CDR2 is YYNGEE. The CDR3 totals 14 residues. V dropped 1 base and J dropped 0 bases, with 8 bases sitting between them. The CDR3 DNA sequence: TGTGCCAGCAGCGTACATGACACCTCCTACGAGCAGTACTTC. Translation gives CASSVHDTSYEQYF.

About this clonotype itself: Since a much larger clone is just one base distant, this may be a read error. The chain joins TRBV29-1 to TRBJ2-1; maybe TRBD2 (6 bases). CDR3 size: 18 residues. V lost 8 bases, J lost 7 bases, and 33 bases lay in between. CDR1 is SQVTM, CDR2 ANQGSEA, per germline. The CDR3 region is CSPQTVLAQVGTSNEQFF. CDR3 DNA: TGCAGCCCGCAGACAGTCCTGGCGCAGGTAGGGACTTCGAATGAGCAGTTCTTC.

In this sample, this clonotype turned up many times. J is TRBJ1-2 and V is TRBV19, with D possibly being TRBD1 (5 bases). V lost 7 bases and J lost 1, with 16 bases in between. Germline V gives CDR1 LNHDA, CDR2 SQIVND (reference sequence). This CDR3 contains 15 residues. In DNA form, the CDR3 reads TGTGCCAGTACCCCGGGACCGGACCATAACTATGGCTACACCTTC. Amino acid sequence: CASTPGPDHNYGYTF.

Comments on this clonotype: Just one base apart from a much larger clone, this may be a read error. This chain connects TRBV4-3 to TRBJ1-5; D gene uncertain. Germline loops: CDR1 LGHNA, CDR2 YSLEER. CDR3 size: 15 residues. CDR3 sequence: CASSQDHGRNQPPHF. CDR3 sequence (DNA): TGCGCCAGCAGCCAGGACCACGGCCGCAATCAGCCCCCGCATTTT.

This clonotype was observed many times. V usage is TRBV27 and J usage is TRBJ2-7; possibly TRBD1 for D (5 bases). CDR3 length: 13 residues. Trimming cost V 3 bases and J 6 bases, with 12 bases left between them. Per the germline V gene, CDR1 is MNHEY and CDR2 is SMNVEV (reference sequence). The CDR3 coding sequence is TGTGCCAGCAGTTTTAGGCAGGGAAGCGAGCAGTACTTC. It specifies CASSFRQGSEQYF.

Comments on this clonotype: A much larger clone differs by one base, so this may be a read error. The rearrangement links TRBV9 to TRBJ2-5, with 10 bases aligning to TRBD1. Germline-derived CDR1 and CDR2 are SGDLS and YYNGEE. This CDR3 region has 17 residues. The CDR3 DNA is TGTGCCAGCAGCCCGTATCCGGGACAGGGGCCTTCCGAGATCCAGTACTTC. It is translated as CASSPYPGQGPSEIQYF.

The rearrangement uses TRBV29-1 and TRBJ2-7, with 8 bases matching TRBD1. There are 15 residues in the CDR3. After removal of 0 bases from V and 4 bases from J, the junction contained 8 bases not matched to a gene. Germline CDR1 SQVTM, CDR2 ANQGSEA. The CDR3 nucleotides read TGCAGCGTTGAAGAAGACAGGGGTCCTCAATACGAGCAGTACTTC. It yields the protein CSVEEDRGPQYEQYF.

This clonotype turned up a few times. A clone one base away is much larger, so this may be a read error. The CDR3 DNA reads TGTGCCAGCAGTTTAGACGAACAGTCCCCGAACACCGGGGAGCTGTTTTTT. This encodes CASSLDEQSPNTGELFF. The rearrangement joins TRBV28 to TRBJ2-2; D unresolved. The ends were cut back, 2 bases at V and 0 bases at J, with 13 bases in the middle. The CDR3 consists of 17 residues. Germline CDR1 and CDR2: MDHEN and SYDVKM.

This clonotype was picked up a small number of times. The rearrangement links TRBV6-5 to TRBJ1-1; tentatively, D is TRBD1 (5 bases). The CDR3 is 14 residues long. Trimming cost V 5 bases and J 3 bases, with 13 bases left between them. Germline loops: CDR1 MNHEY, CDR2 SVGAGI. The CDR3: CASSRSGRDTEAFF. Here the CDR3 DNA reads TGTGCCAGCAGTAGGTCGGGACGGGACACTGAAGCTTTCTTT.

This clonotype was observed at least ten times. The chain recombines TRBV6-5 with TRBJ2-3, with 7 bases fitting TRBD2. Germline V gene sequence: CDR1 MNHEY, CDR2 SVGAGI. The J segment lost 2 bases and the V segment lost 0 bases, leaving 8 bases of the junction unmatched. The CDR3 consists of 17 residues. CDR3 region: CASSYSGAGEITDTQYF. The CDR3 DNA sequence: TGTGCCAGCAGTTACTCGGGCGCGGGGGAGATCACAGATACGCAGTATTTT.

This clonotype has a count of ten or more. The chain uses TRBV5-4 and TRBJ2-7; the D gene could be TRBD1 or TRBD2 (5 bases each). This CDR3 comprises 14 residues. V lost 3 bases to trimming and J lost 2 bases, with 12 bases between them. Germline CDR1 is SGHNT and CDR2 is YYREEE (reference sequence). CDR3 residues: CASSSPGPTYEQYF. CDR3 bases: TGTGCCAGCAGCTCTCCGGGACCCACCTACGAGCAGTACTTC.

This clonotype was found many times. This chain's CDR3 is CASSRGTAYEQYF. The CDR3 region has the DNA TGTGCCAGCAGCCGCGGGACAGCCTACGAGCAGTACTTC. The chain combines TRBV3-1 with TRBJ2-7, with D possibly being TRBD1 (7 bases). Per the germline V gene, CDR1 is LGHDT and CDR2 is YNNKEL (reference sequence). The CDR3 spans 13 residues. Trimming removed 4 bases from V and 2 bases from J, with 9 bases in between.

This clonotype was detected many times. This chain joins TRBV12-3 or TRBV12-4 and TRBJ2-2; D unclear. With 3 bases removed from V and 1 base from J, the gap between germline ends came to 6 bases. The CDR3 is 14 amino acids. The CDR3 nucleotides are TGTGCCAGCAGTTTGGGCAGGAACACCGGGGAGCTGTTTTTT. Protein sequence: CASSLGRNTGELFF.

Ten or more counts support this clonotype. This chain joins TRBV6-6 and TRBJ2-3; the match to TRBD1 covers 8 bases. The CDR3 runs 16 residues. Germline lookup yields CDR1 MNHNY and CDR2 SVGAGI (reference sequence). V lost 3 bases to trimming and J lost 3 bases; unmatched junction nucleotides: 8. Here the CDR3 reads CASSYLITGGTDTQYF. The CDR3 region has the DNA TGTGCCAGCAGTTATTTGATAACAGGGGGGACAGATACGCAGTATTTT.

With regard to this clonotype: A read error may be the cause here, since a much bigger clone is one base away. The rearrangement joins TRBV7-9 to TRBJ2-7; no reliable D call. Looked up from germline, CDR1 is SEHNR and CDR2 is FQNEAQ (reference sequence). Trimming shortened V by 5 bases and J by 6 bases, and 11 bases separated the two germline ends. This CDR3 comprises 12 residues. The CDR3 DNA reads TGTGCCAGCAGCACAGCCGCTCCCGAGCAGTACTTC. This translates into CASSTAAPEQYF.

This clonotype was detected ten times or more. The chain couples TRBV4-3 to TRBJ2-2; D is unclear. Trimming pared 5 bases from V and 0 bases from J, leaving 10 bases between. Germline V gene lookup returns CDR1 LGHNA and CDR2 YSLEER. There are 15 residues in the CDR3. The CDR3 region has the DNA TGCGCCAGCAGCTCGGGCCTGCCGAACACCGGGGAGCTGTTTTTT. Translated, it gives CASSSGLPNTGELFF.

In its sample, this clonotype was seen many times. The chain uses TRBV7-2 and TRBJ1-1, with D perhaps matching TRBD1 (6 bases). CDR1 is SGHTA, CDR2 FQGNSA, per germline. The CDR3 sequence is 13 residues long. V dropped 1 base and J dropped 7 bases, with 10 bases sitting between them. CDR3 residues: CASSLGGRSEAFF. CDR3 DNA: TGTGCCAGCAGCTTAGGGGGGCGAAGTGAAGCTTTCTTT.

This clonotype was seen a handful of times. V and J are TRBV6-2 or TRBV6-3 and TRBJ1-1; 8 nucleotides align to TRBD1. The J segment lost 4 bases and the V segment lost 7 bases, leaving 5 bases of the junction unmatched. Germline values: CDR1 MNHEY, CDR2 SVGEGT. The CDR3 sequence is 13 residues long. Written as DNA, the CDR3 is TGTGCCAGCATTGACAGGGGTATCACTGAAGCTTTCTTT. Translation gives CASIDRGITEAFF.

The table lists this clonotype with many counts. J is TRBJ2-5 and V is TRBV28; 9 bases are a match to TRBD2. The V segment lost 5 bases and the J segment 5 bases; nucleotides outside the gene matches: 6. CDR3 size: 14 residues. Germline V gene data show CDR1 as MDHEN and CDR2 as SYDVKM. CDR3 amino acids: CASSPGLATETQYF. The CDR3 DNA is TGTGCCAGCAGTCCAGGACTAGCGACGGAGACCCAGTACTTC.

This clonotype was seen many times. The rearrangement uses TRBV4-3 and TRBJ1-4, with unresolved D. Trimming cost V 0 bases and J 5 bases, with 7 bases left between them. The CDR3 totals 14 residues. Germline CDR1 reads LGHNA; CDR2 reads YSLEER. CDR3 nucleotides: TGCGCCAGCAGCCAAGATCCCGTAAATGAAAAACTGTTTTTT. Translation gives CASSQDPVNEKLFF.

On this clonotype itself: With a much larger clone just one base away, this may be a read error. The rearrangement links TRBV4-3 to TRBJ2-1, with a tentative D call TRBD2 (7 bases). Germline V gives CDR1 LGHNA, CDR2 YSLEER. Trimming pared 1 base from V and 2 bases from J, leaving 12 bases between. The length of the CDR3 is 16 residues. CDR3 in amino acids: CASSQGWGGPYNEQFF. The DNA for the CDR3 is TGCGCCAGCAGCCAAGGCTGGGGGGGGCCCTACAATGAGCAGTTCTTC.

The table lists this clonotype with a count of one. The chain is built from TRBV6-2 or TRBV6-3 and TRBJ2-1; D perhaps matches TRBD2 (6 bases). Germline assignment: CDR1 MNHEY and CDR2 SVGEGT. V was pared by 4 bases and J by 4 bases, with 17 bases between. The CDR3 contains 16 residues. The DNA for the CDR3 is TGTGCCAGCAGTTCGTTTCTAACGGGACTTTACAATGAGCAGTTCTTC. This codes for CASSSFLTGLYNEQFF.